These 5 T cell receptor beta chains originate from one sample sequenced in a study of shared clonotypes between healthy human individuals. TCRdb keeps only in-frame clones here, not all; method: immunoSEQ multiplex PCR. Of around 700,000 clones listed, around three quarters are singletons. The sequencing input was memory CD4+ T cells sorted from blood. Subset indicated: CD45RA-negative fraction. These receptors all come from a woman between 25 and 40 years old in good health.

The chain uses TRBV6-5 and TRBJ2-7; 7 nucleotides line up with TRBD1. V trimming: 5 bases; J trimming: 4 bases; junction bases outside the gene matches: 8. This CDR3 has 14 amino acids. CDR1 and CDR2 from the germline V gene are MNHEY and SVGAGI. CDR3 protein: CASSQTGEKYEQYF. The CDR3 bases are TGTGCCAGCAGTCAAACAGGGGAGAAGTACGAGCAGTACTTC.

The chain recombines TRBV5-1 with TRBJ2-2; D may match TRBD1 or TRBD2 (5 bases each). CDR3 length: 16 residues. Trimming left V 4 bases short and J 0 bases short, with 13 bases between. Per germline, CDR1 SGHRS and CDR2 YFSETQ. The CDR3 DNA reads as TGCGCCAGCAGCCGCGACGGGACGCCGAACACCGGGGAGCTGTTTTTT. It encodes CASSRDGTPNTGELFF.

This CDR3 is CASSPSSGRAYEQFF. CDR3 nucleotide sequence: TGTGCCAGCAGCCCCTCTAGCGGGAGGGCGTATGAGCAGTTCTTC. The genes are TRBV9 and TRBJ2-1; 12 nucleotides line up with TRBD2. V was pared by 4 bases and J by 8 bases, with 7 bases of the junction left unmatched. Per germline, CDR1 SGDLS and CDR2 YYNGEE. CDR3 length: 15 residues. The entire variable domain, with the rest obtained from reference TRBV9 and TRBJ2-1, is as follows: DSGVTQTPKHLITATGQRVTLRCSPRSGDLSVYWYQQSLDQGLQFLIQYYNGEERAKGNILERFSAQQFPDLHSELNLSSLELGDSALYFCASSPSSGRAYEQFFGPGTRLTVL.

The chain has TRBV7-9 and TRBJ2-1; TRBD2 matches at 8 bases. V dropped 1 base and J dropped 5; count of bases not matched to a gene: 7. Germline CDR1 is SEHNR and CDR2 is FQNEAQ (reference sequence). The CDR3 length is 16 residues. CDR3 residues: CASSLGREVFDNEQFF. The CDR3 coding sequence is TGTGCCAGCAGCTTAGGGCGGGAGGTCTTCGACAATGAGCAGTTCTTC.

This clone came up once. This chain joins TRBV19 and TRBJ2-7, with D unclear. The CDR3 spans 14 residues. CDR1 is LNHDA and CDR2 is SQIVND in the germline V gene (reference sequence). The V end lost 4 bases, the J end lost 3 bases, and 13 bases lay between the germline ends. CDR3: CASSREARFYEQYF. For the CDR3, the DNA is TGTGCCAGTAGTAGGGAAGCCCGCTTCTACGAGCAGTACTTC.